This T cell receptor (beta chain) was identified in a study of blood T cell repertoires in COVID-19. Study in general: COVID-19 samples from acute and convalescent phases originated in the United States, Italy and Spain. PBMCs, B-cell-depleted T cells, or T cells were the source of the cDNA or gDNA that made up the material.

As originally analysed: How many nucleated cells were present was estimated from reference gene primer amplification. The method was immunoSEQ multiplex PCR; TCRdb's version includes in-frame clones alone and lacks a portion of them. Clonal size and the V and J genes are those of that table, whereas D and trimming came from the DNA. The table shows approximately 150,000 clones, with 70% to 90% occurring only once. CDR1 is MDHEN and CDR2 is SYDVKM in the germline V gene. V trimming: 6 bases; J trimming: 5 bases; junction bases outside the gene matches: 11. This CDR3 region has 15 residues. The chain has TRBV28 and TRBJ2-5, with 8 bases aligning to TRBD2. The TCR originated in a human donor in a cohort sampled during active COVID-19. The sequenced material came from peripheral blood. The CDR3 loop reads CASSRIGGAGETQYF. The CDR3 region has the DNA TGTGCCAGCAGCCGTATCGGGGGGGCCGGTGAGACCCAGTACTTC.